What follows are 27 T cell receptor beta chains derived from one specimen sequenced in a study of TIL therapy for anti-PD-1-resistant metastatic lung cancer. The immunoSEQ assay was v3. TCRdb's copy holds only in-frame clones and misses some; the assay was immunoSEQ multiplex PCR. The sample has about 45,000 clones, around 79% seen once; the top ten hold about 16%. Time point here: pre-treatment sample, taken before nivolumab and TIL therapy. This sample comprised blood, obtained at baseline. Source of these receptors: an older man with non-small cell lung cancer.

V and J are TRBV9 and TRBJ2-3, with TRBD1 matching over 7 bases. The germline V gene has CDR1 SGDLS and CDR2 YYNGEE. With 0 bases clipped from V and 4 bases from J, the junction kept 5 bases outside the gene matches. This CDR3 is 15 amino acids long. Here the CDR3 reads CASSVASGGADTQYF. DNA for the CDR3: TGTGCCAGCAGCGTAGCTTCAGGGGGAGCAGATACGCAGTATTTT.

The chain carries TRBV5-5 and TRBJ2-1; the match to TRBD2 covers 8 bases. The germline gives CDR1 SGHKS, CDR2 YYEKEE (reference sequence). V dropped 0 bases and J dropped 3; count of bases not matched to a gene: 2. The CDR3 has 15 residues. The CDR3 nucleotides are TGTGCCAGCAGCTTGGCCGGGGGGGACTACAATGAGCAGTTCTTC. The encoded protein is CASSLAGGDYNEQFF.

The V and J genes are TRBV18 and TRBJ2-7; a weak D match, TRBD2 (5 bases). The CDR3 has 16 amino acids. Germline lookup yields CDR1 KGHSH and CDR2 LQKENI. V dropped 4 bases and J dropped 3 bases, with 19 bases sitting between them. CDR3 DNA sequence: TGTGCCAGCTCACAGTACCCCTCCGGGATGAGCTACGAGCAGTACTTC. Protein sequence: CASSQYPSGMSYEQYF.

The V and J genes are TRBV6-1 and TRBJ1-2; maybe TRBD1 (6 bases). The CDR3 sequence is 15 residues long. V lost 5 bases to trimming and J lost 1 base, with 14 bases between them. CDR1 and CDR2 (germline): MNHNS, SASEGT. CDR3 nucleotide sequence: TGTGCCAGCAGTCCCCGGAGGGGGGATAACTATGGCTACACCTTC. This encodes CASSPRRGDNYGYTF.

The chain links TRBV6-1 to TRBJ1-5; D may be TRBD1 (6 bases). The V and J ends lost 8 bases and 6 bases respectively, with 11 bases between them. This CDR3 has 12 residues. Germline loops: CDR1 MNHNS, CDR2 SASEGT. Here the CDR3 reads CASEGGGQPQHF. Here the CDR3 DNA reads TGTGCCAGCGAGGGGGGGGGTCAGCCCCAGCATTTT.

This clone showed up just a few times. V gene TRBV19 combines with J gene TRBJ1-6; unclear D gene. Germline CDR1 LNHDA, CDR2 SQIVND (reference sequence). The CDR3 loop spans 14 amino acids. V lost 7 bases to trimming and J lost 7 bases, with 14 bases between them. CDR3 region: CASTGVTRNSPLHF. The CDR3 nucleotides are TGTGCCAGTACCGGGGTAACGAGGAATTCACCCCTCCACTTT.

The V call is TRBV18, the J call TRBJ1-4; D is ambiguous. The CDR3 runs 15 residues. Trimming cost V 3 bases and J 0 bases, with 8 bases left between them. Germline V CDR1 and CDR2: KGHSH, LQKENI. The CDR3 spells CASSPDVATNEKLFF. CDR3 nucleotide sequence: TGTGCCAGCTCACCGGACGTTGCAACTAATGAAAAACTGTTTTTT.

The V call is TRBV7-3, the J call TRBJ2-2; no reliable D call. The V gene's germline CDR1 is SGHTA and CDR2 FQGTGA. V was shortened by 1 base and J by 2 bases, with 8 bases between the two germline ends. CDR3 length: 15 residues. The CDR3 spells CASSLSPGNTGELFF. The DNA for the CDR3 is TGTGCCAGCAGCTTAAGCCCCGGTAACACCGGGGAGCTGTTTTTT.

The chain employs TRBV18 and TRBJ2-2; either TRBD1 or TRBD2 may fit D (5 bases each). This CDR3 has 17 residues. The V gene's germline CDR1 is KGHSH and CDR2 LQKENI. V lost 4 bases, J lost 4 bases, and 19 bases lay in between. CDR3 in amino acids: CASSRLPPQRGTGELFF. The CDR3 nucleotides read TGTGCCAGCTCACGCCTTCCACCCCAGAGGGGCACCGGGGAGCTGTTTTTT.

This clone was picked up one time. The chain has TRBV7-2 and TRBJ2-7, with D tentatively TRBD1 (6 bases). The CDR3 sequence is 14 residues long. V lost 6 bases to trimming and J lost 3 bases, with 15 bases between them. Germline lookup yields CDR1 SGHTA and CDR2 FQGNSA. CDR3 DNA: TGTGCCAGCAGTTGGACAGTTAGGGTCTACGAGCAGTACTTC. Translation gives CASSWTVRVYEQYF.

The chain links TRBV4-3 to TRBJ2-3; possibly TRBD2 for D (5 bases). The CDR3 consists of 15 residues. Trimming left V 0 bases short and J 2 bases short, with 9 bases between. Germline V lookup: CDR1 LGHNA, CDR2 YSLEER. CDR3 sequence reads: CASSQDQRNTDTQYF. CDR3 sequence (DNA): TGCGCCAGCAGCCAAGATCAGCGGAACACAGATACGCAGTATTTT.

The chain links TRBV11-2 to TRBJ2-2, with no clear D. CDR3 length: 13 residues. V lost 7 bases and J 0 bases, leaving 6 bases between the germline ends. The V gene's germline CDR1 is SGHAT and CDR2 FQNNGV. The DNA of the CDR3 is TGTGCCAGCACTACATCGAACACCGGGGAGCTGTTTTTT. Protein: CASTTSNTGELFF.

This rearrangement joins TRBV5-4 to TRBJ1-1, with unresolved D. V lost 1 base to trimming and J lost 4 bases, with 11 bases between them. The CDR3 contains 14 residues. Germline values: CDR1 SGHNT, CDR2 YYREEE (reference sequence). In DNA form, the CDR3 reads TGTGCCAGCAGCTTGAGATACGGGAGCACTGAAGCTTTCTTT. This codes for CASSLRYGSTEAFF. Looking up the rest from reference TRBV5-4 and TRBJ1-1 gives the full variable domain: ETGVTQSPTHLIKTRGQQVTLRCSSQSGHNTVSWYQQALGQGPQFIFQYYREEENGRGNFPPRFSGLQFPNYSSELNVNALELDDSALYLCASSLRYGSTEAFFGQGTRLTVV.

The J gene is TRBJ2-2, the V gene TRBV9; a weak D match, TRBD1 (6 bases). CDR1 and CDR2 (germline): SGDLS, YYNGEE. This CDR3 region has 14 residues. Between the trimmed V and J ends, which lost 6 bases and 7 bases, there was a span of 16 bases. CDR3 nucleotide sequence: TGTGCCAGCAACAGGGCCAGGTTGGGCGGGGAGCTGTTTTTT. Amino acids: CASNRARLGGELFF.

This chain connects TRBV5-5 to TRBJ1-1; D is unresolved. CDR1 is SGHKS and CDR2 is YYEKEE in the germline V gene (reference sequence). This CDR3 contains 13 residues. Trimming cost V 6 bases and J 4 bases, with 13 bases left between them. CDR3 region: CASTFGRSTEAFF. In nucleotides, the CDR3 is TGTGCCAGCACTTTCGGACGTTCCACTGAAGCTTTCTTT.

The chain is built from TRBV4-1 and TRBJ2-7, with 7 bases that match TRBD2. The CDR3 extends over 15 amino acids. The V gene end was trimmed by 1 base and the J gene end by 0 bases; junction bases not matched to a gene: 3. CDR1 is MGHRA and CDR2 is YSYEKL in the germline V gene. CDR3 bases: TGCGCCAGCAGCCAAGGTGGGGACTACTCCTACGAGCAGTACTTC. This translates into CASSQGGDYSYEQYF.

The chain carries TRBV15 and TRBJ1-2; no clear D. The CDR3 is 14 amino acids. The germline V gene encodes CDR1 LNHNV and CDR2 YYDKDF (reference sequence). The ends were cut back, 5 bases at V and 4 bases at J, with 14 bases in the middle. CDR3 sequence: CATSGFGHGYGYTF. CDR3 bases: TGTGCCACCAGCGGGTTTGGGCACGGCTATGGCTACACCTTC.

The genes are TRBV4-2 and TRBJ2-7; 7 bases are a match to TRBD1. CDR3 length: 15 amino acids. The trim removed 4 bases at V and 0 bases at J, leaving 6 bases unmatched. Germline V lookup: CDR1 LGHNA, CDR2 YNFKEQ. The CDR3 sequence is CASSRQTGSSYEQYF. The CDR3 nucleotides read TGTGCCAGCAGCCGACAGACAGGGAGCTCCTACGAGCAGTACTTC.

The table lists this clone with a count of one. The chain is built from TRBV15 and TRBJ2-7, with D unresolved. The CDR3 is made up of 11 amino acids. V was pared by 4 bases and J by 4 bases, with 5 bases between. Germline V lookup: CDR1 LNHNV, CDR2 YYDKDF (reference sequence). CDR3 nucleotides: TGTGCCACCAGCATAGGGTACGAGCAGTACTTC. This codes for CATSIGYEQYF.

This clone was observed a few times. This sequence joins TRBV7-3 and TRBJ2-7; D possibly corresponds to TRBD2 (6 bases). Trimming took 5 bases from V and 7 from J, leaving 12 bases between them. CDR1 SGHTA and CDR2 FQGTGA come from the germline V gene. This CDR3 spans 12 amino acids. The CDR3 region is CASSPGTGEQYF. DNA of the CDR3: TGTGCCAGCAGCCCGGGGACTGGTGAGCAGTACTTC.

The chain has TRBV19 and TRBJ1-5; D possibly corresponds to TRBD1 (5 bases). Trimming left V 3 bases short and J 5 bases short, with 11 bases between. CDR3 length: 14 residues. Germline lookup yields CDR1 LNHDA and CDR2 SQIVND (reference sequence). In nucleotides, the CDR3 is TGTGCCAGTAGTATTGGGGGGAATTATCAGCCCCAGCATTTT. It specifies CASSIGGNYQPQHF.

J is TRBJ2-7 and V is TRBV7-6, with D possibly TRBD1 on 6 matching bases. The V end lost 4 bases, the J end lost 0 bases, and 13 bases lay between the germline ends. Germline V gives CDR1 SGHVS, CDR2 FNYEAQ. The CDR3 length is 15 residues. CDR3 DNA sequence: TGTGCCAGCAGCTCGGTTGGGGGCGCCTCCTACGAGCAGTACTTC. Translated: CASSSVGGASYEQYF.

There are a few counts of this clone. The gene calls are TRBV6-5 and TRBJ2-3, with D hard to call. The CDR3 has 10 residues. From germline, CDR1 is MNHEY and CDR2 SVGAGI. Trimming stripped 8 bases from V and 5 bases from J, with 5 bases between. CDR3 region: CASGIDTQYF. In nucleotides, the CDR3 is TGTGCCAGCGGGATAGATACGCAGTATTTT.

The J gene is TRBJ2-7, the V gene TRBV4-3; D is perhaps TRBD2 (5 bases). V was trimmed by 4 bases and J by 0 bases, leaving 13 bases between them. Looked up from germline, CDR1 is LGHNA and CDR2 is YSLEER. CDR3 length equals 15 residues. CDR3 sequence (DNA): TGCGCCAGCAGCCGAGGAGGAGAGGGCTCCTACGAGCAGTACTTC. Translation gives CASSRGGEGSYEQYF.

The J gene is TRBJ2-3, the V gene TRBV28; D might be TRBD2 (5 bases). Germline V gene data show CDR1 as MDHEN and CDR2 as SYDVKM. The V and J ends lost 3 bases and 4 bases respectively, with 11 bases between them. The CDR3 spans 14 residues. CDR3 amino acids: CASSFSGSADTQYF. The CDR3 DNA follows: TGTGCCAGCAGTTTCAGTGGGAGTGCAGATACGCAGTATTTT.

The V gene is TRBV7-3, the J gene TRBJ1-1; D not resolved. The V gene's germline CDR1 is SGHTA and CDR2 FQGTGA. V shed 2 bases and J shed 0 bases, with 4 bases lying between them. This CDR3 is built from 13 residues. CDR3 amino acids: CASSLHVNTEAFF. CDR3 DNA sequence: TGTGCCAGCAGCTTACATGTGAACACTGAAGCTTTCTTT.

This clone has only a few counts. The gene calls are TRBV19 and TRBJ1-5; 7 bases are shared with TRBD1. The germline CDR1 and CDR2 sequences are LNHDA and SQIVND (reference sequence). The CDR3 runs 14 residues. Trimming took 7 bases from V and 8 from J; bases not matched to a gene: 11. DNA for the CDR3: TGTGCCAGTACCACGACAGGGCTCTCAGAGCCCCAGCATTTT. Its translation: CASTTTGLSEPQHF.